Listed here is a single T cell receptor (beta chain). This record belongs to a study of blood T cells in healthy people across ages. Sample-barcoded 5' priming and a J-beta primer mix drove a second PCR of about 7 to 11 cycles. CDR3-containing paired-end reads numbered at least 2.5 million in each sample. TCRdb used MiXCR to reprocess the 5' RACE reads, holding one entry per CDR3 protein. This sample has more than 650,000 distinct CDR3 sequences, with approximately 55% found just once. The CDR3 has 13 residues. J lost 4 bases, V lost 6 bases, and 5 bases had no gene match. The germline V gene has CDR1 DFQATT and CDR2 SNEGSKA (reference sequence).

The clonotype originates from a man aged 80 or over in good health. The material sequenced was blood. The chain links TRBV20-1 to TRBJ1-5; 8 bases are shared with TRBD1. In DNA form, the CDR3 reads TGCAGTGCCGGACAGGGCGGAAATCAGCCCCAGCATTTT. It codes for CSAGQGGNQPQHF.